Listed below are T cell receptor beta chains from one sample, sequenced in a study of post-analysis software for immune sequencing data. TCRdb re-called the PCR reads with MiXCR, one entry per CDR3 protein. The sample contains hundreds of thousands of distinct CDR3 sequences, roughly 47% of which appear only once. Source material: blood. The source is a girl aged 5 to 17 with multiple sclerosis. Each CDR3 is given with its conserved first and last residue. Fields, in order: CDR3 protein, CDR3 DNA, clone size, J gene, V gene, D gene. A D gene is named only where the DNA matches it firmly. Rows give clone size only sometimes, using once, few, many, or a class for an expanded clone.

CASSLKTSRGQESYEQYF	TGTGCCAGCAGCCTTAAAACCTCCCGGGGACAGGAATCCTACGAGCAGTACTTC	-	TRBJ2-7	TRBV13	TRBD1
CSAGISGGSYNEQFF	TGCAGTGCAGGGATAAGCGGGGGGTCCTACAATGAGCAGTTCTTC	-	TRBJ2-1	TRBV20-1	TRBD2
CSALEGPSYEQYF	TGCAGTGCATTAGAAGGGCCATCCTACGAGCAGTACTTC	-	TRBJ2-7	TRBV20-1	-
CASSQGLDRSQAFF	TGTGCCAGCAGCCAAGGTCTGGACAGAAGTCAAGCTTTCTTT	-	TRBJ1-1	TRBV3-1	-
CASGTSGPDTQYF	TGCGCCAGCGGGACTAGCGGCCCAGATACGCAGTATTTT	few	TRBJ2-3	TRBV5-1	TRBD2
CASSQLFRGVKNEQYF	TGCGCCAGCAGCCAGTTATTCAGGGGGGTGAAAAACGAGCAGTACTTC	few	TRBJ2-7	TRBV4-1	-
CASSLRTVQYGYTF	TGTGCCAGCAGCCTCCGGACAGTCCAATATGGCTACACCTTC	-	TRBJ1-2	TRBV9	-
CSARDRGIVYGYTF	TGCAGTGCTAGAGACAGGGGTATCGTCTATGGCTACACCTTC	once	TRBJ1-2	TRBV20-1	-
CSATEDRRDEQFF	TGCAGTGCTACCGAGGACAGGAGGGATGAGCAGTTCTTC	-	TRBJ2-1	TRBV20-1	-
CAIKKGEEETQYF	TGTGCCATCAAGAAGGGGGAGGAAGAGACCCAGTACTTC	few	TRBJ2-5	TRBV10-3	-
CASSYSGGAIEGDEQYF	TGTGCCAGCAGCTACTCCGGGGGGGCGATTGAGGGTGACGAGCAGTACTTC	once	TRBJ2-7	TRBV6-6	TRBD2
CAWGHVGYTF	TGTGCTTGGGGACATGTTGGCTACACCTTC	-	TRBJ1-2	TRBV30	-
CASSYPTSGGVQDTQYF	TGTGCCAGCAGTTACCCAACTAGCGGGGGGGTTCAAGATACGCAGTATTTT	few	TRBJ2-3	TRBV6-2/TRBV6-3	TRBD2
CSPVGRGSTDTQYF	TGCAGCCCCGTGGGCAGGGGTAGCACAGATACGCAGTATTTT	few	TRBJ2-3	TRBV20-1	-
CASSNSASYTF	TGTGCCAGCAGCAACTCTGCGAGCTACACCTTC	-	TRBJ1-2	TRBV14	-
CSSTSSYNEQFF	TGCAGCTCGACTAGCTCCTACAATGAGCAGTTCTTC	-	TRBJ2-1	TRBV29-1	-
CASSPPGAAEAFF	TGTGCCAGCAGCCCCCCGGGGGCGGCTGAAGCTTTCTTT	-	TRBJ1-1	TRBV7-6	-
CASSPRVFEQYF	TGTGCCAGCAGCCCCCGCGTTTTCGAGCAGTACTTC	-	TRBJ2-7	TRBV7-8	-
CSASPPGRYGNQPQHF	TGCAGTGCTAGCCCCCCTGGACGGTATGGCAATCAGCCCCAGCATTTT	-	TRBJ1-5	TRBV20-1	-
CASSRGGPTDTQYF	TGCGCCAGCAGCCGGGGGGGCCCCACAGATACGCAGTATTTT	-	TRBJ2-3	TRBV5-1	TRBD2
CASSDGTDYNEQFF	TGTGCCAGCAGTGATGGGACAGACTACAATGAGCAGTTCTTC	many	TRBJ2-1	TRBV6-4	TRBD1
CASTGTPNYGYTF	TGTGCCAGCACAGGGACTCCTAACTATGGCTACACCTTC	few	TRBJ1-2	TRBV5-6	-
CAWSVPWETNEQFF	TGTGCCTGGAGTGTACCCTGGGAAACCAATGAGCAGTTCTTC	-	TRBJ2-1	TRBV30	-
CASSPQGGPEAFF	TGCGCCAGCAGCCCCCAGGGGGGACCTGAAGCTTTCTTT	few	TRBJ1-1	TRBV4-1	TRBD1
CSVEDGGGGYEQYF	TGCAGCGTTGAAGACGGGGGAGGGGGTTACGAGCAGTACTTC	many	TRBJ2-7	TRBV29-1	-
CATTYGTVENSPLHF	TGTGCCACCACCTATGGGACAGTTGAGAATTCACCTCTCCACTTT	few	TRBJ1-6	TRBV28	TRBD1
CASSQGGGAIYQETQYF	TGTGCCAGCAGCCAAGGGGGGGGGGCCATATATCAAGAGACCCAGTACTTC	-	TRBJ2-5	TRBV12-3/TRBV12-4	-
CASSLGTSHEQYF	TGCGCCAGCAGCTTGGGGACCTCACACGAGCAGTACTTC	few	TRBJ2-7	TRBV5-1	-
CASSYSGQGATGTSGGEHGEQFF	TGTGCCAGCAGTTACTCGGGGCAGGGGGCCACCGGGACTAGCGGGGGTGAACATGGTGAGCAGTTCTTC	-	TRBJ2-1	TRBV6-2/TRBV6-3	TRBD2
CASSRLGIEQFF	TGTGCCAGCAGCCGCCTCGGGATCGAGCAGTTCTTC	few	TRBJ2-1	TRBV3-1	-
CAWRAKIQGANSPLHF	TGTGCCTGGAGAGCCAAGATACAGGGGGCGAATTCACCCCTCCACTTT	-	TRBJ1-6	TRBV30	TRBD1
CSASTRNEQYF	TGCAGTGCTAGTACACGGAATGAGCAGTACTTC	once	TRBJ2-5	TRBV20-1	-
CASSSRGDRGQETQYF	TGTGCCAGCAGCAGTCGTGGGGACAGGGGGCAAGAGACCCAGTACTTC	few	TRBJ2-5	TRBV7-9	TRBD1
CASSLAWGPFKVNEQFF	TGTGCCAGCAGCCTTGCTTGGGGCCCATTTAAAGTGAATGAGCAGTTCTTC	-	TRBJ2-1	TRBV7-2	-
CASSDAGSYEQYF	TGTGCCAGCTCGGACGCAGGTTCCTACGAGCAGTACTTC	few	TRBJ2-7	TRBV12-3/TRBV12-4	-
CATTQAGTDTQYF	TGTGCCACCACCCAGGCTGGCACAGATACGCAGTATTTT	-	TRBJ2-3	TRBV24-1	-
CASSEVWGYEQYF	TGCGCCAGCAGTGAAGTTTGGGGCTACGAGCAGTACTTC	few	TRBJ2-7	TRBV10-1	-
CASGGPGQGVYEQYF	TGTGCCTCCGGGGGACCGGGACAGGGGGTGTACGAGCAGTACTTC	few	TRBJ2-7	TRBV10-3	TRBD1
CASSLYSGEGGGNEQFF	TGTGCCAGCAGCTTGTATTCGGGGGAGGGAGGGGGCAATGAGCAGTTCTTC	-	TRBJ2-1	TRBV5-5	-
CASSLQGGGSTDTQYF	TGCGCCAGCAGCTTGCAAGGTGGCGGAAGCACAGATACGCAGTATTTT	-	TRBJ2-3	TRBV5-1	-
CASSLRQGPDNEKLFF	TGTGCCAGCAGTTTGCGGCAGGGACCGGATAATGAAAAACTGTTTTTT	-	TRBJ1-4	TRBV7-9	-
CAGSLENHQQYF	TGCGCCGGCAGCTTGGAAAACCACCAGCAGTACTTC	-	TRBJ2-7	TRBV5-1	-
CASSGLAEIIDTQYF	TGTGCCAGCAGTGGACTAGCGGAGATAATAGATACGCAGTATTTT	few	TRBJ2-3	TRBV2	TRBD2
CSARDGGRGPADTQYF	TGCAGTGCTAGAGATGGGGGCAGGGGACCGGCAGATACGCAGTATTTT	-	TRBJ2-3	TRBV20-1	-
CSADDYGYTF	TGCAGCGCCGACGACTATGGCTACACCTTC	few	TRBJ1-2	TRBV29-1	-
CASSYRLATEQYF	TGTGCCAGCAGTTACCGACTAGCGACCGAGCAGTACTTC	few	TRBJ2-7	TRBV6-2/TRBV6-3	TRBD2